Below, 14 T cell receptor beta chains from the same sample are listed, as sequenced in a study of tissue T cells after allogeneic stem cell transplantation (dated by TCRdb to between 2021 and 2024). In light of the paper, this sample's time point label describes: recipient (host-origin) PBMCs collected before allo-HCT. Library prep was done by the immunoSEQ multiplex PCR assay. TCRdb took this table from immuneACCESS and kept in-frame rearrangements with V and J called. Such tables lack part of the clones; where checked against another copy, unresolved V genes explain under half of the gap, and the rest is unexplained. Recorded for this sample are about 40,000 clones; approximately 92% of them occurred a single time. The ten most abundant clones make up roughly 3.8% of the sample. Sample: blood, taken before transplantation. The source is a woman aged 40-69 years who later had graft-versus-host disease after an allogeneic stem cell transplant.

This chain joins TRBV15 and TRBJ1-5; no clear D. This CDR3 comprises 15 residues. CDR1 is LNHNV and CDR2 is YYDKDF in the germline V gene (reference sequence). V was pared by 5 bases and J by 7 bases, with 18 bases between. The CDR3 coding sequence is TGTGCCACCAGCCTACGATTCTATTTGGAGCAGCCCCAGCATTTT. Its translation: CATSLRFYLEQPQHF.

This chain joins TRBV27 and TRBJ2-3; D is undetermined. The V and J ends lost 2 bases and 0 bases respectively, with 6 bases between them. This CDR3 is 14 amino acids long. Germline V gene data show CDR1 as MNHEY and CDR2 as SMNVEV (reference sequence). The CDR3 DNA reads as TGTGCCAGCAGTTTAGGCCTTAGCACAGATACGCAGTATTTT. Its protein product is CASSLGLSTDTQYF.

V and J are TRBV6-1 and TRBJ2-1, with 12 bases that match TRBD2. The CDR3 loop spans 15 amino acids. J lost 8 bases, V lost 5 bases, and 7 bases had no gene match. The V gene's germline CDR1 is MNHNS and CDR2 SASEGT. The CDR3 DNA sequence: TGTGCCAGCAGTTCGACTAGCGGGAGCCTCCATGAGCAGTTCTTC. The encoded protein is CASSSTSGSLHEQFF.

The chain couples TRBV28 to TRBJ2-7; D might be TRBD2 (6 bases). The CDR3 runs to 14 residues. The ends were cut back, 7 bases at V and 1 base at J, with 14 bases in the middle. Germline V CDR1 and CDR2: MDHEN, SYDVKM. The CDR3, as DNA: TGTGCCAGCACCTTGGGGACTCCTTCCTACGAGCAGTACTTC. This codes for CASTLGTPSYEQYF.

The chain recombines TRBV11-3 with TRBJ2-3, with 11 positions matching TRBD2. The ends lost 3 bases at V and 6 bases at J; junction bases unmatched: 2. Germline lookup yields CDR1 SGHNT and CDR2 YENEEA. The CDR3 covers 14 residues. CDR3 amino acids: CASSFSGRGDTQYF. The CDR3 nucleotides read TGTGCCAGCAGCTTTAGCGGGAGGGGGGATACGCAGTATTTT. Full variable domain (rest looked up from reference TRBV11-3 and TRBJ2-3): EAGVVQSPRYKIIEKKQPVAFWCNPISGHNTLYWYLQNLGQGPELLIRYENEEAVDDSQLPKDRFSAERLKGVDSTLKIQPAELGDSAVYLCASSFSGRGDTQYFGPGTRLTVL.

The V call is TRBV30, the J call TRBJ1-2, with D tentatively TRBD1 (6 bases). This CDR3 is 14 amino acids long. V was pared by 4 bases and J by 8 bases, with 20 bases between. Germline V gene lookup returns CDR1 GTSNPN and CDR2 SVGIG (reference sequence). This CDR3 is CAWNLGLGGIGYTF. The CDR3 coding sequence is TGTGCCTGGAATTTGGGGTTAGGGGGGATCGGCTACACCTTC.

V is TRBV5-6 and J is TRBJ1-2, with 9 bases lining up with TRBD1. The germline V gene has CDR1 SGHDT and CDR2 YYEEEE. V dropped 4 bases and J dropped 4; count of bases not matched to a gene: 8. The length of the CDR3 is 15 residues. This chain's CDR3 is CASSTGQGKGYGYTF. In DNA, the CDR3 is TGTGCCAGCAGCACGGGACAGGGAAAGGGCTATGGCTACACCTTC.

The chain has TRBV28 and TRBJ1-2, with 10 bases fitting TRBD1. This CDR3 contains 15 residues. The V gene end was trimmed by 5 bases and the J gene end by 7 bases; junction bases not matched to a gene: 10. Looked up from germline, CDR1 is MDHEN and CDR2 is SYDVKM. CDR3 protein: CASSQAYRDRGGYTF. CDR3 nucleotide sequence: TGTGCCAGCAGTCAAGCGTACCGGGACAGGGGTGGCTACACCTTC.

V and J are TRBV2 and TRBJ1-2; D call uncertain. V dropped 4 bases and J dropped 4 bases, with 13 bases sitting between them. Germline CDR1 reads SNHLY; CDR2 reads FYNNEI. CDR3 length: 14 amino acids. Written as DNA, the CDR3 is TGTGCCAGCAGTGGGGCGCAGTACGGCTATGGCTACACCTTC. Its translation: CASSGAQYGYGYTF.

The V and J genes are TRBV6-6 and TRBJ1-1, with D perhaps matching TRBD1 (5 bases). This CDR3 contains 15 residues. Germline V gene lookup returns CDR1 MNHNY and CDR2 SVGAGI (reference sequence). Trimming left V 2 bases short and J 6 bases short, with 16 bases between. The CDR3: CASSYGPDNVAEAFF. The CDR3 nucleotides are TGTGCCAGCAGTTACGGTCCGGACAATGTCGCTGAAGCTTTCTTT.

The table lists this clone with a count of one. The CDR3 region has the DNA TGTGCCAGCAGCGCCGGGGCGGGAGCAGAGACCCAGTACTTC. Encoded protein: CASSAGAGAETQYF. The V call is TRBV7-9, the J call TRBJ2-5; 7 bases match TRBD2. The CDR3 contains 14 residues. Germline assignment: CDR1 SEHNR and CDR2 FQNEAQ (reference sequence). Trimming removed 5 bases from V and 4 bases from J; junction bases left unmatched: 7.

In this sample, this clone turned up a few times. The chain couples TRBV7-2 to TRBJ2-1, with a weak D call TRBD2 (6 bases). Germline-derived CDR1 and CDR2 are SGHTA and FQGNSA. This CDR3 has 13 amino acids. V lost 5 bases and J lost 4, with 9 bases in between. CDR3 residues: CASSHGSYNEQFF. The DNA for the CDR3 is TGTGCCAGCAGCCACGGGAGTTACAATGAGCAGTTCTTC.

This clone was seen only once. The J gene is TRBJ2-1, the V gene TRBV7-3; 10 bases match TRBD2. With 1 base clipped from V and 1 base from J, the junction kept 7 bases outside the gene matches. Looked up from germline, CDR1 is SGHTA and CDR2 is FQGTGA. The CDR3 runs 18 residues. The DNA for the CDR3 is TGTGCCAGCAGCTTAAGCCCGATTAGCGGGAGGTCCTACAATGAGCAGTTCTTC. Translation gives CASSLSPISGRSYNEQFF.

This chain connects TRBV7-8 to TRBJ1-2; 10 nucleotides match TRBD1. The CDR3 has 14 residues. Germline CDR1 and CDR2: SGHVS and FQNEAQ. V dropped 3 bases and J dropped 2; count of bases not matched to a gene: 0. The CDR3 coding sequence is TGTGCCAGCAGCTTGGGACAGGGGAACTATGGCTACACCTTC. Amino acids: CASSLGQGNYGYTF.